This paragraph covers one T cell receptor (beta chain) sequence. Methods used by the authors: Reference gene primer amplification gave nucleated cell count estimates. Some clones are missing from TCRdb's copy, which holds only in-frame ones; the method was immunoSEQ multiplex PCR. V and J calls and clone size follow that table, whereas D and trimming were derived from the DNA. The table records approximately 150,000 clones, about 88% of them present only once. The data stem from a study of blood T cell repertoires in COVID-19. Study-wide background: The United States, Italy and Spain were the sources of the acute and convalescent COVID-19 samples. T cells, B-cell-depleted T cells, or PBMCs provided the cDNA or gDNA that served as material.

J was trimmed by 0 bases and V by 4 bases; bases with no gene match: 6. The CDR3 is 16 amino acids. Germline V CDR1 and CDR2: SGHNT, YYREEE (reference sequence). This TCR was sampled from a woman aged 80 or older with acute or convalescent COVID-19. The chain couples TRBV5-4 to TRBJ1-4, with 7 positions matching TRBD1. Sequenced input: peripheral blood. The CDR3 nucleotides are TGTGCCAGCAGCAGGGGGCAGGGGGCAACTAATGAAAAACTGTTTTTT. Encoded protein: CASSRGQGATNEKLFF.